This TCR beta chain was sequenced in a study of OX40 agonist ivuxolimab in advanced cancers. Study summary: Melanoma, hepatocellular carcinoma, head and neck or renal cell cancer occurred in dose-escalation patients. Study-level results: Clonal expansion was among the lowest in partial responders at 0.1-3.0 mg/kg, especially CD8+. Part of the nonresponder group also had normalized T-cell clonal expansion that was low.

Using immunoSEQ multiplex PCR, the repertoire was profiled, and TCRdb retains in-frame clones only, with some absent. The top ten clones hold 14% of a sample with about 81,000 clones, more than 85% of them seen once. Remarks on this clone: Its antigen remains unidentified.

This CDR3 contains 17 residues. V dropped 0 bases and J dropped 2 bases, with 15 bases sitting between them. CDR1 is SGDLS, CDR2 YYNGEE, per germline. Autoimmune disease history or systemic immunosuppression barred patients. The receptor was derived from an adult with an advanced solid tumor such as melanoma, head and neck, liver or kidney cancer. This specimen consisted of CD4+ or CD8+ T cells sorted from blood, obtained in a trial of the OX40 agonist ivuxolimab. The chain links TRBV9 to TRBJ1-3; D is undetermined. The CDR3 region has the DNA TGTGCCAGCAGCGTAGGGGTGTTCTCCTCCACTGGAAACACCATATATTTT. Translating gives CASSVGVFSSTGNTIYF. The full variable domain, with the rest looked up from reference TRBV9 and TRBJ1-3, is DSGVTQTPKHLITATGQRVTLRCSPRSGDLSVYWYQQSLDQGLQFLIQYYNGEERAKGNILERFSAQQFPDLHSELNLSSLELGDSALYFCASSVGVFSSTGNTIYFGEGSWLTVV.